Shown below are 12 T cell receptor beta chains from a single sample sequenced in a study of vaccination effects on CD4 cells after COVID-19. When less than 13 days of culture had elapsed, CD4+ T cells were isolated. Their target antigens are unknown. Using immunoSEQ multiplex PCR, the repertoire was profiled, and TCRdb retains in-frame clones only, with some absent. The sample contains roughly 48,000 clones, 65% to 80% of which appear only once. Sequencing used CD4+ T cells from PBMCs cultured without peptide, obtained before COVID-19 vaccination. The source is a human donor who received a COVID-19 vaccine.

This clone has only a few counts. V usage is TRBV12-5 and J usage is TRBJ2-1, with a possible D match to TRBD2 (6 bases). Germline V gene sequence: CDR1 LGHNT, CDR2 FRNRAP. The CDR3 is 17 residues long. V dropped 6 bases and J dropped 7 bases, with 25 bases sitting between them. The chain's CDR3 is CASGSRVAASDLNEQFF. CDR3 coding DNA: TGTGCTAGTGGCTCAAGGGTAGCGGCTTCCGACCTGAATGAGCAGTTCTTC.

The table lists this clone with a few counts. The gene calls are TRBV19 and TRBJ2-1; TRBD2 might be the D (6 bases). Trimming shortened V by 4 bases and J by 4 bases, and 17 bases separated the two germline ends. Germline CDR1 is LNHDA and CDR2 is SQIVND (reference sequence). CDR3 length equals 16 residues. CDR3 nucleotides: TGTGCCAGTAGTAAGGGGCGGGGCCAGACTTACAATGAGCAGTTCTTC. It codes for CASSKGRGQTYNEQFF.

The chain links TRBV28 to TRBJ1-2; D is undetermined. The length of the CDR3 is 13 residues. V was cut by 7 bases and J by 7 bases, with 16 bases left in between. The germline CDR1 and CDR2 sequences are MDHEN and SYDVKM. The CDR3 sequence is CASIDGAQLGYTF. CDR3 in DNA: TGTGCCAGCATAGACGGAGCCCAGCTTGGCTACACCTTC.

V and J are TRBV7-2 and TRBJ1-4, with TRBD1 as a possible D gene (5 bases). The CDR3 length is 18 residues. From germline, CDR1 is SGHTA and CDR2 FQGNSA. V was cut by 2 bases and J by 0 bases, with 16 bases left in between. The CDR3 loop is CASSLPRASGATNEKLFF. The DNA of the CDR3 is TGTGCCAGCAGCTTACCCAGGGCCTCCGGGGCAACTAATGAAAAACTGTTTTTT.

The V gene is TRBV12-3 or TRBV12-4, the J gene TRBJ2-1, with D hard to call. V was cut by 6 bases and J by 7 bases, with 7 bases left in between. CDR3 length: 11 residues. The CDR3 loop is CASSRTNEQFF. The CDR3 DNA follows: TGTGCCAGCAGCAGGACGAATGAGCAGTTCTTC.

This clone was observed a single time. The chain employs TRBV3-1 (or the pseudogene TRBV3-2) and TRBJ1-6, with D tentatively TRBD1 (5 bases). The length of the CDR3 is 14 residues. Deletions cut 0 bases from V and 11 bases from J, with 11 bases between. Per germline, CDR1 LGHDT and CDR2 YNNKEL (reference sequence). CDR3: CASSQEEGRTPLHF. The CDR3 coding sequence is TGTGCCAGCAGCCAAGAGGAGGGACGGACACCCCTCCACTTT.

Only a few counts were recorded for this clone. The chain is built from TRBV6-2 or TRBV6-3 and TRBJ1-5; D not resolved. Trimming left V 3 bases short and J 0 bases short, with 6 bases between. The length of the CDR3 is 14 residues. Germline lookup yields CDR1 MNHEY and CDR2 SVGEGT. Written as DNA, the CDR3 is TGTGCCAGCAGTTATCTTGATAGCAATCAGCCCCAGCATTTT. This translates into CASSYLDSNQPQHF.

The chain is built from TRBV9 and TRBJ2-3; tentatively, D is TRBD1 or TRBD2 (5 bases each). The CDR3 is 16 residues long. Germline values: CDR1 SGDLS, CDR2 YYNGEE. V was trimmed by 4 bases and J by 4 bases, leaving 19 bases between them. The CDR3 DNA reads TGTGCCAGCAGCCTGGGACGGGGCGCTTCGGCAGATACGCAGTATTTT. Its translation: CASSLGRGASADTQYF.

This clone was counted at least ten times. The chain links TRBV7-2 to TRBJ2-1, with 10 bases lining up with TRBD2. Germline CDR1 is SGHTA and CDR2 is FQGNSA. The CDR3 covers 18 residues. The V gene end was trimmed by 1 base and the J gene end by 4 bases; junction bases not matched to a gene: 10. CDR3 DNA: TGTGCCAGCAGCTTAGGACTAGCGGGCTTAGGGGCTTACAATGAGCAGTTCTTC. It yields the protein CASSLGLAGLGAYNEQFF.

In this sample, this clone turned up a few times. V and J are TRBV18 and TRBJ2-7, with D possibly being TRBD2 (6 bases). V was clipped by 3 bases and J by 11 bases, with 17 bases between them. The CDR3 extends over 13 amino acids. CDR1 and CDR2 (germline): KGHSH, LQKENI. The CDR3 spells CASSPKSSGLKYF. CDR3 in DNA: TGTGCCAGCTCACCGAAGTCGAGCGGGTTAAAGTACTTC.

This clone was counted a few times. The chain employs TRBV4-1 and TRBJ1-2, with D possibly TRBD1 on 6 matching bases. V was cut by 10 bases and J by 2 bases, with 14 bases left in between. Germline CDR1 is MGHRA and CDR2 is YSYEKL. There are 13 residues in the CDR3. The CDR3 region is CATKRGGNYGYTF. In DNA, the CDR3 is TGCGCCACCAAGAGGGGGGGCAACTATGGCTACACCTTC.

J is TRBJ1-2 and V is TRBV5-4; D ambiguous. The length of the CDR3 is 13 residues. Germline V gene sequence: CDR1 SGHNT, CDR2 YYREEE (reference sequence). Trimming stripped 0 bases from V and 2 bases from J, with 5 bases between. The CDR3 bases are TGTGCCAGCAGCTTGGCGGGCAACTATGGCTACACCTTC. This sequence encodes CASSLAGNYGYTF.